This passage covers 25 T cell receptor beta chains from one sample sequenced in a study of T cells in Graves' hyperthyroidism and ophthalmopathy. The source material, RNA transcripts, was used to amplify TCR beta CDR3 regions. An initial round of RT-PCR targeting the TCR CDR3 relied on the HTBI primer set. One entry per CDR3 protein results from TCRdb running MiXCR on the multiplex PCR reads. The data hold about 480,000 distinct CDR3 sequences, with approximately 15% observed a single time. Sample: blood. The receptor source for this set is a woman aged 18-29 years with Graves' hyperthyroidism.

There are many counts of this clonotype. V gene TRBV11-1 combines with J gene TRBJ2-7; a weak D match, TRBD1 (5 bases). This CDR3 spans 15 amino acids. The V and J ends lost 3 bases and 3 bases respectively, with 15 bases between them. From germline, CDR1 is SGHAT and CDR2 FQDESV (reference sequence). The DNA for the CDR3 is TGTGCCAGCAGCTTCTCAGGGAACCCGAACTACGAGCAGTACTTC. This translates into CASSFSGNPNYEQYF.

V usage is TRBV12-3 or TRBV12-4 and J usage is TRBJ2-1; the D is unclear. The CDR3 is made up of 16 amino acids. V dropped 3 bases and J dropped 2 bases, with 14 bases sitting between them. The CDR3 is CASSLSVTKPYNEQFF. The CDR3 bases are TGTGCCAGCAGTTTGTCTGTGACGAAACCCTACAATGAGCAGTTCTTC.

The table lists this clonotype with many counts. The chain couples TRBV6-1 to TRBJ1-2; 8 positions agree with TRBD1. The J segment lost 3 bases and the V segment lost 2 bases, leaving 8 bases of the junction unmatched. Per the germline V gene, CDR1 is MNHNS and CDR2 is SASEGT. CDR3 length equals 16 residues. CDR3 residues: CASSESAGGEYYGYTF. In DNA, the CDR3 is TGTGCCAGCAGTGAATCGGCAGGGGGCGAGTACTATGGCTACACCTTC.

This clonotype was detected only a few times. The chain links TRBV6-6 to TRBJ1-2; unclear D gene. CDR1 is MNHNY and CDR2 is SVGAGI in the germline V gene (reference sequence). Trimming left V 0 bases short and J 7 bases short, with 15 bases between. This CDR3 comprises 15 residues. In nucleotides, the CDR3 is TGTGCCAGCAGTTACTCGACGGAGCTCGGAAGTGGCTACACCTTC. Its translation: CASSYSTELGSGYTF.

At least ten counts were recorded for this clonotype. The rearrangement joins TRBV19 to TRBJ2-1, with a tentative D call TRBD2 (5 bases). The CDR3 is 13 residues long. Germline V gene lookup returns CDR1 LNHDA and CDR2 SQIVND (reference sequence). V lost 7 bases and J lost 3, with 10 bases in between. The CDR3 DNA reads TGTGCCAGTACCCGACGGGACTACAATGAGCAGTTCTTC. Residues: CASTRRDYNEQFF.

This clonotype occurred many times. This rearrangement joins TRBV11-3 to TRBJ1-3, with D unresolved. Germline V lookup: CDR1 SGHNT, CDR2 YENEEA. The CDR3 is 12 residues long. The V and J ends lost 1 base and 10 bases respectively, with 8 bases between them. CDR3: CASSLAGETIYF. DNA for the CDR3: TGTGCCAGCAGCTTAGCCGGGGAAACCATATATTTT.

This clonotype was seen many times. Written as DNA, the CDR3 is TGTGCCAGCAGCTTGGGGGTGGACACTGAAGCTTTCTTT. Protein product: CASSLGVDTEAFF. The chain joins TRBV7-9 to TRBJ1-1; a possible D gene is TRBD1 (5 bases). CDR3 length equals 13 residues. V dropped 3 bases and J dropped 3 bases, with 8 bases sitting between them. Germline-derived CDR1 and CDR2 are SEHNR and FQNEAQ (reference sequence). Complete variable domain (other parts from reference TRBV7-9 and TRBJ1-1): DTGVSQNPRHKITKRGQNVTFRCDPISEHNRLYWYRQTLGQGPEFLTYFQNEAQLEKSRLLSDRFSAERPKGSFSTLEIQRTEQGDSAMYLCASSLGVDTEAFFGQGTRLTVV.

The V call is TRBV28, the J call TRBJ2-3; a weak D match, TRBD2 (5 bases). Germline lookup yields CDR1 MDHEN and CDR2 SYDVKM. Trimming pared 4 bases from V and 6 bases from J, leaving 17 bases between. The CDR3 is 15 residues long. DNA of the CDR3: TGTGCCAGCAGTTCCCGGAGAGAAGAGCGGGATACGCAGTATTTT. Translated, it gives CASSSRREERDTQYF.

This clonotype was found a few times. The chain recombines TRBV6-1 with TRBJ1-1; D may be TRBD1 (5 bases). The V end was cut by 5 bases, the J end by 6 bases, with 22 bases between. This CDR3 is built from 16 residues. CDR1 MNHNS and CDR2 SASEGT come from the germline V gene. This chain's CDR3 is CASSTGTQGGLSEAFF. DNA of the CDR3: TGTGCCAGCAGTACCGGGACCCAGGGCGGGCTTTCTGAAGCTTTCTTT.

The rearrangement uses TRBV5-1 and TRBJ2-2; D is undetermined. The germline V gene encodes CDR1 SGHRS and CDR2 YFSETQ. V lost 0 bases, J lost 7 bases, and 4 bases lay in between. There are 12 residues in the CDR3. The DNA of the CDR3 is TGCGCCAGCAGCTTGGTGTTCGGGGAGCTGTTTTTT. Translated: CASSLVFGELFF.

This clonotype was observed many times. The CDR3 DNA follows: TGTGCCAGCAGTTTTAGGGACATGAACACTGAAGCTTTCTTT. Its protein product is CASSFRDMNTEAFF. The chain recombines TRBV27 with TRBJ1-1, with a possible D match to TRBD1 (6 bases). The CDR3 runs 14 residues. From germline, CDR1 is MNHEY and CDR2 SMNVEV (reference sequence). Trimming pared 3 bases from V and 0 bases from J, leaving 8 bases between.

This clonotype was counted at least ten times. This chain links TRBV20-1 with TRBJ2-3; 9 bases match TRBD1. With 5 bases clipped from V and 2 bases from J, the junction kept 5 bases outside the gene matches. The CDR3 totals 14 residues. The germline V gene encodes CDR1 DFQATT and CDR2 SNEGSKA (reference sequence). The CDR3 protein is CSASGTGSTDTQYF. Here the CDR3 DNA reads TGCAGTGCTTCCGGGACAGGGTCCACAGATACGCAGTATTTT.

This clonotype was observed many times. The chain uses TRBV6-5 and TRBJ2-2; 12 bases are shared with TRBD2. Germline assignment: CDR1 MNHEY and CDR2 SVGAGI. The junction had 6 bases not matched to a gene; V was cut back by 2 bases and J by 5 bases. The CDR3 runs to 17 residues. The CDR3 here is CASSYPGLAGSTGELFF. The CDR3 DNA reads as TGTGCCAGCAGTTACCCTGGACTAGCGGGATCTACCGGGGAGCTGTTTTTT.

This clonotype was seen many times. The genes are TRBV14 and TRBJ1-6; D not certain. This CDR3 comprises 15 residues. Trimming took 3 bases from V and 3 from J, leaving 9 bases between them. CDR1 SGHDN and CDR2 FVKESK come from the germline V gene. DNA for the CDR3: TGTGCCAGCAGCCACTCCGGGATCTATAATTCACCCCTCCACTTT. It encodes CASSHSGIYNSPLHF.

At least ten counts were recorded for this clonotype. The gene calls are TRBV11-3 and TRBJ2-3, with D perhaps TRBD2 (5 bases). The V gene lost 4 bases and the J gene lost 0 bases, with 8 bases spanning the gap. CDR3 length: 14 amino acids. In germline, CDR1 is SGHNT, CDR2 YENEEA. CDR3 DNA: TGTGCCAGCAGCTCTAGGACTAGCACAGATACGCAGTATTTT. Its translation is CASSSRTSTDTQYF.

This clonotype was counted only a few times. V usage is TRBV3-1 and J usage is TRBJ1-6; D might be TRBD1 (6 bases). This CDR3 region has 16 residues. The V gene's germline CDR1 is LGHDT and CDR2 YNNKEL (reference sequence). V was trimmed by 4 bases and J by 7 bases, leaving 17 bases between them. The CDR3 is CASSPWVGGQNSPLHF. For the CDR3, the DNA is TGTGCCAGCAGCCCATGGGTGGGGGGGCAGAATTCACCCCTCCACTTT.

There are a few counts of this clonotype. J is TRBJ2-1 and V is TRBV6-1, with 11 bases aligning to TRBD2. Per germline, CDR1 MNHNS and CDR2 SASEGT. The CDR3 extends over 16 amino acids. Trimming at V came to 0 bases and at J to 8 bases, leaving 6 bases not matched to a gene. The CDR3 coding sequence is TGTGCCAGCAGTGAAGCGCGCCTAGCGGGAGGCTATGAGCAGTTCTTC. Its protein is CASSEARLAGGYEQFF.

CDR3 in amino acids: CASSILAASSYEQYV. CDR3 bases: TGTGCCAGCAGCATCCTAGCGGCAAGCTCCTACGAGCAGTACGTC. This chain links TRBV5-5 with TRBJ2-7, with 7 bases identical to TRBD2. The J segment lost 0 bases and the V segment lost 4 bases, leaving 7 bases of the junction unmatched. Germline V CDR1 and CDR2: SGHKS, YYEKEE (reference sequence). The CDR3 runs to 15 residues.

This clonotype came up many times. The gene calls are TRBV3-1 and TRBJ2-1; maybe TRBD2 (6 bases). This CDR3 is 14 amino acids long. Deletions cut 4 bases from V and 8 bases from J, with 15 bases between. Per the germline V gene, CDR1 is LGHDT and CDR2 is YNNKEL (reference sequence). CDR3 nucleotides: TGTGCCAGCAGCCCGCGGGGAAGGGACGATGAGCAGTTCTTC. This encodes CASSPRGRDDEQFF.

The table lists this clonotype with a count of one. This chain's CDR3 is CASSWSGPAETQYF. The CDR3 coding sequence is TGCGCCAGCAGCTGGTCGGGACCAGCGGAGACCCAGTACTTC. The V gene is TRBV5-1, the J gene TRBJ2-5, with D perhaps TRBD1 or TRBD2 (5 bases each). Germline V gene lookup returns CDR1 SGHRS and CDR2 YFSETQ. CDR3 length: 14 amino acids. The V and J ends lost 3 bases and 5 bases respectively, with 14 bases between them.

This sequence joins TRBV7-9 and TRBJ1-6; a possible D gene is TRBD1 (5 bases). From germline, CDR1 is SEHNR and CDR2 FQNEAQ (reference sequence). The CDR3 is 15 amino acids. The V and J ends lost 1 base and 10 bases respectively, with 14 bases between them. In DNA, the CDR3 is TGTGCCAGCAGCTTAGTGGGCGGGGGATGGTCACCCCTCCACTTT. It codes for CASSLVGGGWSPLHF.

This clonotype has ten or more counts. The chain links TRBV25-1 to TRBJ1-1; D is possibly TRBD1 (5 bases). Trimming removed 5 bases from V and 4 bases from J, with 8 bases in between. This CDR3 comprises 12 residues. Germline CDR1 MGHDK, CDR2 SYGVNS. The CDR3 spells CASSKDITEAFF. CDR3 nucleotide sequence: TGTGCCAGCAGTAAGGACATCACTGAAGCTTTCTTT.

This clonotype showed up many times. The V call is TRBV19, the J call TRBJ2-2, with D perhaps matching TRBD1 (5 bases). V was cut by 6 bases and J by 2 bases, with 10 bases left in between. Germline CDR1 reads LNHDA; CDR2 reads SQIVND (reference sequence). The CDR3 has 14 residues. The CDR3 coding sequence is TGTGCCAGTAGACTCGACAGCAACACCGGGGAGCTGTTTTTT. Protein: CASRLDSNTGELFF.

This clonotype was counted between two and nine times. CDR3 amino acids: CASSQAGRIHEQYF. The CDR3 bases are TGCGCCAGCAGCCAGGCGGGCAGGATCCACGAGCAGTACTTC. The chain links TRBV10-2 to TRBJ2-7; D is perhaps TRBD2 (5 bases). Per the germline V gene, CDR1 is WSHSY and CDR2 is SAAADI. Trimming removed 6 bases from V and 5 bases from J, with 17 bases in between. CDR3 length: 14 amino acids.

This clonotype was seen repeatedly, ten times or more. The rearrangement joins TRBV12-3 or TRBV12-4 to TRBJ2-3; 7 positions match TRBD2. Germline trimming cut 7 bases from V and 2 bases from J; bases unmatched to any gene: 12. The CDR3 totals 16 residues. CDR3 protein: CASNPRSSGLTDTQYF. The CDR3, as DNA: TGTGCCAGCAATCCCCGTTCTAGCGGTCTCACAGATACGCAGTATTTT.